These 15 T cell receptor beta chains were all obtained from the same sample, sequenced in a study of blood T cell repertoires in COVID-19. Clones were read by immunoSEQ multiplex PCR, and TCRdb kept only the in-frame ones, dropping some. Here the sample spans tens of thousands of clones, approximately 90% being singletons. The source material was peripheral blood. These receptor sequences come from a male donor with acute or convalescent COVID-19.

This clone was seen just once. The chain is built from TRBV7-8 and TRBJ2-7; 8 nucleotides align to TRBD1. There are 14 residues in the CDR3. CDR1 SGHVS and CDR2 FQNEAQ come from the germline V gene. Trimming removed 5 bases from V and 3 bases from J; junction bases left unmatched: 6. CDR3 coding DNA: TGTGCCAGCAGCAAACCGGGACAGGTCTACGAGCAGTACTTC. It codes for CASSKPGQVYEQYF.

The V gene is TRBV3-1 (or the pseudogene TRBV3-2), the J gene TRBJ2-5; 8 bases map to TRBD1. Trimming cost V 4 bases and J 1 base; bases outside gene matches: 8. Germline-derived CDR1 and CDR2 are LGHDT and YNNKEL (reference sequence). The CDR3 runs 16 residues. The CDR3 nucleotides read TGTGCCAGCAGCCGAAGGACAGGGTCCCTCCAAGAGACCCAGTACTTC. It codes for CASSRRTGSLQETQYF.

This chain links TRBV28 with TRBJ2-2; 8 bases are a match to TRBD1. The J segment lost 4 bases and the V segment lost 4 bases, leaving 2 bases of the junction unmatched. Looked up from germline, CDR1 is MDHEN and CDR2 is SYDVKM. The CDR3 spans 14 residues. The CDR3 DNA sequence: TGTGCCAGCAGTTGGACAGGGCCCACCGGGGAGCTGTTTTTT. Translating gives CASSWTGPTGELFF.

The genes are TRBV28 and TRBJ1-2, with a weak D call TRBD1 (6 bases). Germline-derived CDR1 and CDR2 are MDHEN and SYDVKM. Trimming shortened V by 4 bases and J by 2 bases, and 11 bases separated the two germline ends. There are 14 residues in the CDR3. The CDR3 DNA follows: TGTGCCAGCAGTTCCTTGGACAGAAACTATGGCTACACCTTC. It yields the protein CASSSLDRNYGYTF.

V usage is TRBV7-9 and J usage is TRBJ2-1; D gene uncertain. V was cut by 5 bases and J by 8 bases, with 10 bases left in between. Germline V gene data show CDR1 as SEHNR and CDR2 as FQNEAQ (reference sequence). The CDR3 spans 12 residues. The CDR3 spells CASSPPSDEQFF. DNA for the CDR3: TGTGCCAGCAGCCCCCCTTCGGATGAGCAGTTCTTC.

This chain joins TRBV19 and TRBJ1-1; D is unclear. Looked up from germline, CDR1 is LNHDA and CDR2 is SQIVND (reference sequence). The CDR3 is 13 residues long. V was cut by 1 base and J by 1 base, with 4 bases left in between. DNA of the CDR3: TGTGCCAGTAGTATAGGGCAGAACACTGAAGCTTTCTTT. Protein sequence: CASSIGQNTEAFF.

The chain employs TRBV3-1 (or the pseudogene TRBV3-2) and TRBJ2-5; 13 nucleotides agree with TRBD2. This CDR3 comprises 15 residues. The junction had 2 bases not matched to a gene; V was cut back by 2 bases and J by 5 bases. Germline CDR1 LGHDT, CDR2 YNNKEL (reference sequence). The CDR3 loop is CASSQTSGGAETQYF. The CDR3 nucleotides are TGTGCCAGCAGCCAAACTAGCGGGGGGGCGGAGACCCAGTACTTC.

The chain couples TRBV20-1 to TRBJ2-3; D is perhaps TRBD2 (5 bases). The germline V gene has CDR1 DFQATT and CDR2 SNEGSKA (reference sequence). The V gene lost 3 bases and the J gene lost 4 bases, with 14 bases spanning the gap. The CDR3 covers 14 residues. Here the CDR3 reads CSASSGIGADTQYF. For the CDR3, the DNA is TGCAGTGCTAGTTCGGGAATTGGGGCAGATACGCAGTATTTT.

This rearrangement joins TRBV14 to TRBJ2-7; D is possibly TRBD1 (5 bases). Between the trimmed V and J ends, which lost 0 bases and 2 bases, there was a span of 11 bases. Germline CDR1 and CDR2: SGHDN and FVKESK. CDR3 size: 15 residues. The CDR3 spells CASSQDPARAYEQYF. CDR3 DNA sequence: TGTGCCAGCAGCCAAGATCCCGCCAGGGCCTACGAGCAGTACTTC.

In the case of this clone: One end of the junction varies from germline; a read error may be responsible. The J gene is TRBJ2-1, the V gene TRBV6-6; a possible D gene is TRBD2 (5 bases). CDR3 size: 12 residues. In germline, CDR1 is MNHNY, CDR2 SVGAGI (reference sequence). The CDR3 sequence is CVTLARGDEQFF. The DNA for the CDR3 is TGCGTCACCCTAGCCCGTGGCGATGAGCAGTTCTTC.

This chain uses TRBV6-5 with TRBJ1-1; D might be TRBD1 (5 bases). V was shortened by 8 bases and J by 11 bases, with 15 bases between the two germline ends. The CDR3 is made up of 11 amino acids. Germline V gene data show CDR1 as MNHEY and CDR2 as SVGAGI. DNA of the CDR3: TGTGCCAGCCGGGAGGGACTGGGCGCTTTCTTT. Translation: CASREGLGAFF.

This sequence joins TRBV3-1 (or the pseudogene TRBV3-2) and TRBJ2-3; TRBD1 might be the D (6 bases). The germline V gene has CDR1 LGHDT and CDR2 YNNKEL (reference sequence). This CDR3 comprises 13 residues. Trimming took off 1 base at V and 9 bases at J, with 11 bases between the two ends. CDR3: CASSQVQGWTQYF. The CDR3 DNA is TGTGCCAGCAGCCAAGTACAGGGTTGGACGCAGTATTTT.

The rearrangement uses TRBV3-1 (or the pseudogene TRBV3-2) and TRBJ1-6; 9 bases agree with TRBD1. The CDR3 extends over 16 amino acids. The ends lost 1 base at V and 9 bases at J; junction bases unmatched: 7. Germline-derived CDR1 and CDR2 are LGHDT and YNNKEL (reference sequence). This CDR3 reads CASSQARGQGLSPLHF. In DNA form, the CDR3 reads TGTGCCAGCAGCCAAGCACGGGGACAGGGCCTTTCACCCCTCCACTTT.

The chain combines TRBV5-4 with TRBJ2-5; 10 bases fit TRBD1. Germline V lookup: CDR1 SGHNT, CDR2 YYREEE (reference sequence). J was trimmed by 4 bases and V by 2 bases; bases with no gene match: 2. CDR3 length equals 14 residues. The CDR3 DNA sequence: TGTGCCAGCAGCTTCTGGGACAGGGGAGAGACCCAGTACTTC. Translation gives CASSFWDRGETQYF.

V and J are TRBV5-1 and TRBJ1-2; 12 bases align to TRBD1. The CDR3 length is 15 residues. Germline V gene data show CDR1 as SGHRS and CDR2 as YFSETQ. J gave up 8 bases and V 4 bases, and 9 bases lay outside the gene matches. In nucleotides, the CDR3 is TGCGCCAGCAGCCCCGGGACAGGGGGCTTGGAAGGCTACACCTTC. Its translation is CASSPGTGGLEGYTF.